These 27 T cell receptor beta chains share one sample of origin, sequenced in a study of OX40 agonist ivuxolimab in advanced cancers. Data came from immunoSEQ multiplex PCR; TCRdb stores just in-frame clones and leaves some out. Altogether over 55,000 clones are present, approximately 89% being singletons, with the ten largest covering 1.1%. This sample comprised CD4+ or CD8+ T cells sorted from blood, obtained in a trial of the OX40 agonist ivuxolimab. These receptors came from an adult with an advanced solid tumor such as melanoma, head and neck, liver or kidney cancer.

The rearrangement joins TRBV18 to TRBJ1-2; D is undetermined. V lost 6 bases and J 7 bases, leaving 18 bases between the germline ends. The CDR3 runs to 14 residues. Germline V gene sequence: CDR1 KGHSH, CDR2 LQKENI. In DNA form, the CDR3 reads TGTGCCAGCTCTCCCGGCGTAAATTCGCTTGGCTACACCTTC. This codes for CASSPGVNSLGYTF.

The rearrangement uses TRBV2 and TRBJ1-5, with D tentatively TRBD1 (5 bases). This CDR3 is built from 12 residues. In germline, CDR1 is SNHLY, CDR2 FYNNEI. V was cut by 8 bases and J by 4 bases, with 9 bases left in between. The CDR3 loop is CASSTANQPQHF. The CDR3 DNA reads as TGTGCCAGCTCGACAGCGAATCAGCCCCAGCATTTT. Looking up the rest from reference TRBV2 and TRBJ1-5 gives the full variable domain: EPEVTQTPSHQVTQMGQEVILRCVPISNHLYFYWYRQILGQKVEFLVSFYNNEISEKSEIFDDQFSVERPDGSNFTLKIRSTKLEDSAMYFCASSTANQPQHFGDGTRLSIL.

This chain uses TRBV14 with TRBJ2-3, with unresolved D. The CDR3 consists of 13 residues. V lost 3 bases to trimming and J lost 8 bases, with 12 bases between them. Germline V CDR1 and CDR2: SGHDN, FVKESK. The CDR3 region is CASSQVLSGTQYF. Written as DNA, the CDR3 is TGTGCCAGCAGCCAGGTCCTCTCCGGTACGCAGTATTTT.

CDR3 coding DNA: TGCGCCAGCAGCTTGGCAGAAGAGACCCAGTACTTC. Protein: CASSLAEETQYF. J is TRBJ2-5 and V is TRBV5-1; no firm D call. The V end was cut by 0 bases, the J end by 3 bases, with 3 bases between. The CDR3 sequence is 12 residues long. CDR1 is SGHRS, CDR2 YFSETQ, per germline.

A word on this clone: Other DNA variants within this sample encode the same CDR3. The chain combines TRBV18 with TRBJ1-4, with TRBD1 matching over 9 bases. The germline CDR1 and CDR2 sequences are KGHSH and LQKENI. With 6 bases clipped from V and 8 bases from J, the junction kept 4 bases outside the gene matches. The CDR3 loop spans 13 amino acids. CDR3 residues: CASSGTGSEKLFF. The CDR3 nucleotides are TGTGCCAGCTCCGGGACAGGGAGCGAAAAACTGTTTTTT. Full variable domain (missing parts from reference TRBV18 and TRBJ1-4): NAGVMQNPRHLVRRRGQEARLRCSPMKGHSHVYWYRQLPEEGLKFMVYLQKENIIDESGMPKERFSAEFPKEGPSILRIQQVVRGDSAAYFCASSGTGSEKLFFGSGTQLSVL.

The J gene is TRBJ2-3, the V gene TRBV11-2, with a tentative D call TRBD1 (5 bases). The V end was cut by 1 base, the J end by 7 bases, with 15 bases between. CDR3 size: 15 residues. Germline V gene lookup returns CDR1 SGHAT and CDR2 FQNNGV. DNA for the CDR3: TGTGCCAGCAGCTTAGGCAGGGCCCGTTTAAATACGCAGTATTTT. Translation: CASSLGRARLNTQYF.

This clone was recorded once. The genes are TRBV27 and TRBJ1-5; D possibly corresponds to TRBD1 (5 bases). The CDR3 covers 13 residues. Looked up from germline, CDR1 is MNHEY and CDR2 is SMNVEV (reference sequence). Between the trimmed V and J ends, which lost 7 bases and 3 bases, there was a span of 10 bases. CDR3 loop: CASKGQYNQPQHF. The CDR3 nucleotides are TGTGCCAGCAAGGGGCAGTACAATCAGCCCCAGCATTTT.

The CDR3 nucleotides read TGTGCCAGCAGCCGACAGGGCTATAATTCACCCCTCCACTTT. Translating it yields CASSRQGYNSPLHF. This sequence joins TRBV5-4 and TRBJ1-6; 7 positions agree with TRBD1. The CDR3 runs to 14 residues. Per germline, CDR1 SGHNT and CDR2 YYREEE (reference sequence). Trimming cost V 4 bases and J 3 bases; bases outside gene matches: 1.

This rearrangement joins TRBV5-6 to TRBJ2-1, with TRBD2 matching 8 bases. Germline-derived CDR1 and CDR2 are SGHDT and YYEEEE. V lost 4 bases to trimming and J lost 7 bases; unmatched junction nucleotides: 13. The CDR3 has 16 residues. CDR3 sequence (DNA): TGTGCCAGCAGCCGCTATTTTGGACTAGCCTCTAATGAGCAGTTCTTC. It is translated as CASSRYFGLASNEQFF.

The CDR3 protein is CASKGSGDRGYTF. The CDR3 region has the DNA TGTGCCAGCAAGGGGTCCGGCGACCGAGGCTACACCTTC. The rearrangement uses TRBV6-4 and TRBJ1-2, with TRBD1 as a possible D gene (5 bases). The germline V gene has CDR1 MRHNA and CDR2 SNTAGT. The ends were cut back, 7 bases at V and 8 bases at J, with 17 bases in the middle. The CDR3 covers 13 residues.

This chain links TRBV11-2 with TRBJ1-1; D is unclear. V was trimmed by 3 bases and J by 7 bases, leaving 15 bases between them. This CDR3 comprises 14 residues. The V gene's germline CDR1 is SGHAT and CDR2 FQNNGV. The chain's CDR3 is CASSFRPPRSEAFF. For the CDR3, the DNA is TGTGCCAGCAGCTTTAGGCCGCCTAGGAGTGAAGCTTTCTTT.

This chain links TRBV7-9 with TRBJ2-7, with 9 bases that match TRBD1. The trim removed 1 base at V and 2 bases at J, leaving 0 bases unmatched. The CDR3 is 14 amino acids. Germline CDR1 is SEHNR and CDR2 is FQNEAQ (reference sequence). The CDR3, as DNA: TGTGCCAGCAGCTTAGGGACAGGGGCCTACGAGCAGTACTTC. Its translation: CASSLGTGAYEQYF.

The chain carries TRBV2 and TRBJ1-2; 8 nucleotides match TRBD1. The germline V gene has CDR1 SNHLY and CDR2 FYNNEI. The CDR3 extends over 14 amino acids. V was clipped by 5 bases and J by 7 bases; unmatched bases: 9. The CDR3 region is CASSRDRPGFGYTF. In DNA, the CDR3 is TGTGCCAGCAGTCGGGACAGGCCAGGATTTGGCTACACCTTC.

The chain joins TRBV5-4 to TRBJ1-2, with 9 bases lining up with TRBD1. Unmatched junction bases numbered 2, after V lost 4 bases and J lost 4 bases. CDR1 and CDR2 (germline): SGHNT, YYREEE (reference sequence). This CDR3 has 13 residues. CDR3 sequence: CASSRDRAYGYTF. The CDR3 nucleotides are TGTGCCAGCAGCAGGGACAGGGCCTATGGCTACACCTTC. The entire variable domain, with the rest obtained from reference TRBV5-4 and TRBJ1-2, is as follows: ETGVTQSPTHLIKTRGQQVTLRCSSQSGHNTVSWYQQALGQGPQFIFQYYREEENGRGNFPPRFSGLQFPNYSSELNVNALELDDSALYLCASSRDRAYGYTFGSGTRLTVV.

The chain employs TRBV7-9 and TRBJ2-5; no firm D call. The CDR3 has 14 residues. The germline CDR1 and CDR2 sequences are SEHNR and FQNEAQ (reference sequence). Trimming took off 6 bases at V and 2 bases at J, with 13 bases between the two ends. In DNA form, the CDR3 reads TGTGCCAGCAGTTCCACAGCCTTACAAGAGACCCAGTACTTC. Its translation is CASSSTALQETQYF. Full variable domain (missing parts from reference TRBV7-9 and TRBJ2-5): DTGVSQNPRHKITKRGQNVTFRCDPISEHNRLYWYRQTLGQGPEFLTYFQNEAQLEKSRLLSDRFSAERPKGSFSTLEIQRTEQGDSAMYLCASSSTALQETQYFGPGTRLLVL.

The chain couples TRBV5-1 to TRBJ2-5, with D perhaps being TRBD1 or TRBD2 (5 bases each). The CDR3 contains 14 residues. Trimming took 2 bases from V and 3 from J, leaving 11 bases between them. The germline gives CDR1 SGHRS, CDR2 YFSETQ. CDR3 in amino acids: CASSFEGPKETQYF. CDR3 nucleotides: TGCGCCAGCAGCTTCGAGGGGCCTAAAGAGACCCAGTACTTC.

The chain combines TRBV6-4 with TRBJ1-1; no reliable D call. Trimming cost V 0 bases and J 4 bases, with 9 bases left between them. Germline V gene lookup returns CDR1 MRHNA and CDR2 SNTAGT. The CDR3 consists of 14 residues. CDR3 loop: CASSDSEYSTEAFF. DNA of the CDR3: TGTGCCAGCAGTGACTCGGAGTATAGCACTGAAGCTTTCTTT.

The chain has TRBV2 and TRBJ1-6; a weak D match, TRBD1 (5 bases). Germline assignment: CDR1 SNHLY and CDR2 FYNNEI. CDR3 length: 13 amino acids. Trimming pared 5 bases from V and 11 bases from J, leaving 13 bases between. The CDR3 nucleotides read TGTGCCAGCAGTCTCGGGGGAAGGCCACCCCTCCACTTT. Translation gives CASSLGGRPPLHF. The full variable domain, completed using reference TRBV2 and TRBJ1-6, is EPEVTQTPSHQVTQMGQEVILRCVPISNHLYFYWYRQILGQKVEFLVSFYNNEISEKSEIFDDQFSVERPDGSNFTLKIRSTKLEDSAMYFCASSLGGRPPLHFGNGTRLTVT.

This clone was seen only once. The rearrangement links TRBV6-1 to TRBJ2-7; 7 bases are a match to TRBD1. The CDR3 runs to 14 residues. Germline values: CDR1 MNHNS, CDR2 SASEGT. With 6 bases clipped from V and 2 bases from J, the junction kept 7 bases outside the gene matches. CDR3 region: CASRKGQPTYEQYF. The CDR3 region has the DNA TGTGCCAGCAGGAAGGGACAGCCCACCTACGAGCAGTACTTC.

The V call is TRBV6-1, the J call TRBJ1-4; D not certain. Germline V gives CDR1 MNHNS, CDR2 SASEGT. The CDR3 loop spans 15 amino acids. Trimming stripped 7 bases from V and 4 bases from J, with 16 bases between. The CDR3 sequence is CASTVRQTRNEKLFF. CDR3 bases: TGTGCCAGCACAGTGAGGCAGACACGTAATGAAAAACTGTTTTTT.

The chain carries TRBV20-1 and TRBJ2-3; no reliable D call. V dropped 3 bases and J dropped 4 bases, with 2 bases sitting between them. This CDR3 is built from 10 residues. Germline V lookup: CDR1 DFQATT, CDR2 SNEGSKA (reference sequence). The CDR3 protein is CSASADTQYF. The CDR3 DNA is TGCAGTGCTAGTGCAGATACGCAGTATTTT.

V usage is TRBV6-5 and J usage is TRBJ2-7, with unresolved D. V lost 1 base to trimming and J lost 2 bases, with 15 bases between them. This CDR3 has 16 residues. CDR1 and CDR2 from the germline V gene are MNHEY and SVGAGI. This CDR3 reads CASSYYTHNRAYEQYF. The CDR3 DNA reads TGTGCCAGCAGTTACTACACCCACAACCGAGCCTACGAGCAGTACTTC.

The rearrangement links TRBV7-6 to TRBJ2-7; 8 bases align to TRBD2. This CDR3 is 17 amino acids long. Trimming took 2 bases from V and 3 from J; bases not matched to a gene: 12. From germline, CDR1 is SGHVS and CDR2 FNYEAQ. CDR3 residues: CASSLRVVAGPVYEQYF. Written as DNA, the CDR3 is TGTGCCAGCAGCTTACGAGTGGTAGCGGGACCCGTCTACGAGCAGTACTTC.

The chain links TRBV5-1 to TRBJ2-7; TRBD1 is a possible D gene (5 bases). This CDR3 is built from 13 residues. V dropped 2 bases and J dropped 6 bases, with 12 bases sitting between them. The germline V gene has CDR1 SGHRS and CDR2 YFSETQ. Written as DNA, the CDR3 is TGCGCCAGCAGCTTCCCCAGGGTGAGCGAGCAGTACTTC. Translation gives CASSFPRVSEQYF.

This chain uses TRBV7-9 with TRBJ2-3; perhaps TRBD1 as D (6 bases). This CDR3 is 14 amino acids long. The germline V and J ends were trimmed by 4 bases and 9 bases, with 17 bases remaining between them. CDR1 is SEHNR, CDR2 FQNEAQ, per germline (reference sequence). The CDR3 spells CASSSPSQGTTQYF. The CDR3 bases are TGTGCCAGCAGCTCACCCTCCCAGGGGACAACGCAGTATTTT.

V and J are TRBV18 and TRBJ2-5; D not certain. Deletions cut 4 bases from V and 2 bases from J, with 8 bases between. The CDR3 is made up of 13 amino acids. CDR1 is KGHSH, CDR2 LQKENI, per germline. CDR3 bases: TGTGCCAGCTCACTAAAGATTCAAGAGACCCAGTACTTC. This encodes CASSLKIQETQYF.

The rearrangement uses TRBV4-1 and TRBJ2-7; possibly TRBD2 for D (5 bases). Germline assignment: CDR1 MGHRA and CDR2 YSYEKL. V was shortened by 1 base and J by 0 bases, with 10 bases between the two germline ends. This CDR3 has 15 residues. The DNA of the CDR3 is TGCGCCAGCAGCCAAGTCGGACTCCCCTCCTACGAGCAGTACTTC. Residues: CASSQVGLPSYEQYF.